The present TCR beta chain was sequenced within a study of blood T cell repertoires in COVID-19. Study overall: Sites across the United States, Italy and Spain contributed samples from acute and convalescent COVID-19. T cells, B-cell-depleted T cells, or PBMCs provided the cDNA or gDNA that served as material.

This clone appeared a few times. Original methodology: Amplification of reference gene primers was used by the study to estimate nucleated cell counts. Produced via immunoSEQ multiplex PCR; TCRdb's table is partial and in-frame only. Clone size and the V and J calls come from that table; the DNA yielded D and trimming. The sample has some 150,000 clones; roughly 90% are singletons. The J segment lost 2 bases and the V segment lost 1 base, leaving 4 bases of the junction unmatched. The CDR3 has 15 residues. The germline gives CDR1 LGHDT, CDR2 YNNKEL (reference sequence). It was during active infection that Seattle patients were enrolled and then longitudinally followed.

The receptor comes from a woman aged 60-75 years with COVID-19, enrolled during active disease. Sequencing input: peripheral blood. The rearrangement uses TRBV3-1 (or the pseudogene TRBV3-2) and TRBJ2-7; 8 nucleotides agree with TRBD1. CDR3 loop: CASSQARGPPYEQYF. The DNA of the CDR3 is TGTGCCAGCAGCCAAGCCAGGGGGCCCCCCTACGAGCAGTACTTC.